Each of the 30 T cell receptor delta chains below was sequenced from the same sample in a study of gammadelta T cells in human blood. TCRdb reran clone calling via CATT on the RT-PCR reads. This sample has approximately 2,000 delta-chain clones; 2.8% occur once, and the top ten carry around 20%. The sample consisted of Vgamma9Vdelta2 gamma-delta T cells from fetal blood. The origin of the receptors is a human fetus.

Concerning this clone itself: It differs at one base from a far larger clone, so likely a read error. The sample contains more than one DNA sequence encoding this CDR3. The J gene is TRDJ1, the V gene TRDV2, with 10 bases identical to TRDD3. This CDR3 has 14 amino acids. V lost 4 bases and J lost 0; bases outside the gene matches: 1. The germline gives CDR1 GEAIGNYY, CDR2 EKD. CDR3 in DNA: TGTGCCTGTGATACTGGGGGATACACCGATAAACTCATCTTT. It codes for CACDTGGYTDKLIF.

Note on this clone: The amino acid sequence in TCRdb belongs to a much larger clone and departs from this DNA's translation at residue 4, likely a sequencing read error; the sequence shown is translated from the DNA. The chain employs TRDV2 and TRDJ3; TRDD3 aligns across 8 bases. The CDR3 covers 18 residues. After removal of 6 bases from V and 2 bases from J, the junction contained 11 bases not matched to a gene. CDR1 GEAIGNYY and CDR2 EKD come from the germline V gene. The CDR3 reads CACYKAWGITWDTRQMFF. CDR3 nucleotides: TGTGCCTGTTACAAAGCGTGGGGGATCACCTGGGACACCCGACAGATGTTTTTC.

This clone is medium-sized by share. The chain carries TRDV2 and TRDJ3; weak D call: TRDD3 (5 bases). This CDR3 spans 19 amino acids. Trimming cost V 0 bases and J 0 bases, with 14 bases left between them. From germline, CDR1 is GEAIGNYY and CDR2 EKD. CDR3 in DNA: TGTGCCTGTGACACCGGGGAACGAGGTGGCTCCTGGGACACCCGACAGATGTTTTTC. Translated: CACDTGERGGSWDTRQMFF.

This clone has just a few counts. V gene TRDV2 combines with J gene TRDJ3; 8 bases are shared with TRDD3. The J segment lost 0 bases and the V segment lost 0 bases, leaving 6 bases of the junction unmatched. CDR3 length equals 19 residues. Germline V gene sequence: CDR1 GEAIGNYY, CDR2 EKD. CDR3 sequence reads: CACDTWGYPSSWDTRQMFF. CDR3 bases: TGTGCCTGTGACACCTGGGGATACCCGAGCTCCTGGGACACCCGACAGATGTTTTTC.

Note on this clone: One end of the junction varies from germline; a read error may be responsible. The gene calls are TRDV2 and TRDJ2, with 12 bases identical to TRDD3. TCRdb gives no J gene; it was assigned here by matching the DNA to germline. The CDR3 consists of 20 residues. Per the germline V gene, CDR1 is GEAIGNYY and CDR2 is EKD. The CDR3 DNA follows: TGTGCCTGTGACAGGGGTACTGGGGGATACAAGAGGGCTTTGACAGCACGACTCTTCTTT. Its protein is CACDRGTGGYKRALTARLFF.

This clone is termed large. The sample carries other DNA sequences with the same CDR3. This chain uses TRDV2 with TRDJ3, with 11 positions matching TRDD3. The length of the CDR3 is 17 residues. J gave up 2 bases and V 3 bases, and 2 bases lay outside the gene matches. CDR1 and CDR2 from the germline V gene are GEAIGNYY and EKD. The CDR3 region is CACDVLGDTWDTRQMFF. The CDR3 coding sequence is TGTGCCTGTGACGTACTGGGGGATACCTGGGACACCCGACAGATGTTTTTC.

By its share, this clone is medium-sized. The gene calls are TRDV2 and TRDJ3; the match to TRDD3 covers 12 bases. CDR1 GEAIGNYY and CDR2 EKD come from the germline V gene. This CDR3 region has 19 residues. V shed 0 bases, J shed 0 bases, and the junction held 2 bases outside the gene matches. CDR3 region: CACDTYWGIHSWDTRQMFF. The CDR3 DNA reads TGTGCCTGTGACACCTACTGGGGGATACACTCCTGGGACACCCGACAGATGTTTTTC.

This clone was seen a handful of times. With only one base between it and a far larger clone, this is likely a read error. The chain employs TRDV2 and TRDJ2; 9 nucleotides agree with TRDD3. This CDR3 has 15 amino acids. CDR1 and CDR2 from the germline V gene are GEAIGNYY and EKD. CDR3 sequence: CASDILGDLTAQLFF. In DNA, the CDR3 is TGTGCCAGTGACATACTGGGGGATTTGACAGCACAACTCTTCTTT.

In this sample, this clone is large (0.1 to 1%). The chain recombines TRDV2 with TRDJ3; TRDD3 matches at 9 bases. Looked up from germline, CDR1 is GEAIGNYY and CDR2 is EKD. The CDR3 spans 18 residues. The V segment lost 0 bases and the J segment 0 bases; nucleotides outside the gene matches: 2. Here the CDR3 DNA reads TGTGCCTGTGACACCGTGGGGGATAGCTCCTGGGACACCCGACAGATGTTTTTC. It specifies CACDTVGDSSWDTRQMFF.

In its sample, this clone ranks as medium-sized. The chain is built from TRDV2 and TRDJ2, with TRDD3 matching over 11 bases. Germline assignment: CDR1 GEAIGNYY and CDR2 EKD. The CDR3 is 16 amino acids. The junction had 7 bases not matched to a gene; V was cut back by 3 bases and J by 5 bases. CDR3 nucleotides: TGTGCCTGTGACGTACTGGGGGATAATCCAACAGCACAACTCTTCTTT. This sequence encodes CACDVLGDNPTAQLFF.

A few counts support this clone. The rearrangement links TRDV2 to TRDJ3; 10 bases align to TRDD3. Trimming took 0 bases from V and 0 from J; bases not matched to a gene: 4. Germline V gene data show CDR1 as GEAIGNYY and CDR2 as EKD. CDR3 length: 19 residues. CDR3 coding DNA: TGTGCCTGTGACACCTGGGGGATACAAGGCTCCTGGGACACCCGACAGATGTTTTTC. This gives the protein CACDTWGIQGSWDTRQMFF.

This clone rates as medium-sized. The rearrangement links TRDV2 to TRDJ3; tentative D call: TRDD3 (5 bases). The CDR3 runs to 17 residues. Germline CDR1 reads GEAIGNYY; CDR2 reads EKD. V was shortened by 0 bases and J by 3 bases, with 11 bases between the two germline ends. CDR3 coding DNA: TGTGCCTGTGACACCTGGGATCTCGACTGGGACACCCGACAGATGTTTTTC. Translated: CACDTWDLDWDTRQMFF.

Only a few counts were recorded for this clone. A much larger clone sits a single nucleotide away, making a read error possible. This specimen includes other DNA sequences encoding the same CDR3. The chain is built from TRDV2 and TRDJ1; no reliable D call. This CDR3 region has 10 residues. CDR1 is GEAIGNYY, CDR2 EKD, per germline. CDR3 DNA: TGTGCCTGTGGAGGTGATAAACTCATCTTC. Translated: CACGGDKLIF.

A note on this clone: The same CDR3 also results from other DNA sequences found in this sample. The V and J genes are TRDV2 and TRDJ1, with TRDD3 as a possible D gene (6 bases). CDR1 GEAIGNYY and CDR2 EKD come from the germline V gene. The length of the CDR3 is 15 residues. The V gene lost 1 base and the J gene lost 1 base, with 12 bases spanning the gap. CDR3 residues: CACDTGGYVTDKLIF. In nucleotides, the CDR3 is TGTGCCTGTGACACTGGGGGGTATGTCACCGATAAACTCATCTTT.

This clone is medium-sized within its sample. The chain has TRDV2 and TRDJ1; 8 nucleotides agree with TRDD3. Trimming took 0 bases from V and 0 from J; bases not matched to a gene: 5. This CDR3 spans 16 amino acids. Per germline, CDR1 GEAIGNYY and CDR2 EKD. The DNA for the CDR3 is TGTGCCTGTGACACCGTAGTACTGGGGGACACCGATAAACTCATCTTT. Translating gives CACDTVVLGDTDKLIF.

This clone qualifies as medium-sized. The chain combines TRDV2 with TRDJ2, with 7 bases aligning to TRDD3. The V segment lost 2 bases and the J segment 1 base; nucleotides outside the gene matches: 3. The CDR3 has 15 amino acids. The germline gives CDR1 GEAIGNYY, CDR2 EKD. The CDR3 DNA follows: TGTGCCTGTGACAAAATGGGGGATTTGACAGCACAACTCTTCTTT. It encodes CACDKMGDLTAQLFF.

This clone qualifies as medium-sized (0.01 to 0.1%). This chain links TRDV2 with TRDJ2; 8 nucleotides align to TRDD3. The V gene end was trimmed by 0 bases and the J gene end by 0 bases; junction bases not matched to a gene: 2. The CDR3 extends over 16 amino acids. Per the germline V gene, CDR1 is GEAIGNYY and CDR2 is EKD. CDR3 DNA sequence: TGTGCCTGTGACACCTTGGGGGATGCTTTGACAGCACAACTCTTCTTT. Protein: CACDTLGDALTAQLFF.

A few counts support this clone. This rearrangement joins TRDV2 to TRDJ1; the D gene is possibly TRDD3 (6 bases). The J gene, absent from TCRdb, was called here by matching the DNA to germline. CDR3 length: 16 residues. Trimming removed 0 bases from V and 0 bases from J, with 13 bases in between. CDR1 GEAIGNYY and CDR2 EKD come from the germline V gene. The CDR3 loop reads CACDTVGVLHTDKLIF. The CDR3 DNA follows: TGTGCCTGTGACACCGTGGGGGTTCTCCACACCGATAAACTCATCTTT.

This clone was counted a few times. The chain employs TRDV2 and TRDJ2, with TRDD3 matching 12 bases. This CDR3 spans 16 amino acids. Germline loops: CDR1 GEAIGNYY, CDR2 EKD. V gave up 0 bases and J gave up 4 bases; unmatched junction bases: 2. CDR3 in amino acids: CACDTVLGDTTAQLFF. The CDR3 bases are TGTGCCTGTGACACCGTACTGGGGGATACGACAGCACAACTCTTCTTT.

The V call is TRDV2, the J call TRDJ3; TRDD3 agrees at 8 bases. No J gene was available from TCRdb, and it was assigned here by a germline match of the DNA. J gave up 3 bases and V 0 bases, and 6 bases lay outside the gene matches. This CDR3 is 18 amino acids long. CDR1 and CDR2 from the germline V gene are GEAIGNYY and EKD. CDR3 in amino acids: CACDTWGIEDWDTRQMFF. CDR3 bases: TGTGCCTGTGACACCTGGGGGATTGAGGACTGGGACACCCGACAGATGTTTTTC.

As concerns this clone: The protein given by TCRdb reflects a much larger clone and differs at residue 5 from this DNA's translation, likely from a read error; the protein shown is the DNA's translation. The chain couples TRDV2 to TRDJ3; no definite D call. Matching the DNA to germline supplied the J gene, which TCRdb does not give. The CDR3 length is 13 residues. CDR1 and CDR2 from the germline V gene are GEAIGNYY and EKD. Trimming left V 2 bases short and J 3 bases short, with 1 base between. In DNA, the CDR3 is TGTGCCTGTGACAACTGGGACACCCGACAGATGTTTTTC. It yields the protein CACDNWDTRQMFF.

Only a few counts were recorded for this clone. This is likely an artifact of a read error, given a far larger clone one base away. The chain joins TRDV2 to TRDJ3; TRDD3 matches 8 bases. CDR3 length: 16 amino acids. The trim removed 5 bases at V and 0 bases at J, leaving 2 bases unmatched. CDR1 GEAIGNYY and CDR2 EKD come from the germline V gene. Here the CDR3 reads CACGWGSSWDTRQMFF. The CDR3 DNA reads TGTGCCTGTGGCTGGGGGAGCTCCTGGGACACCCGACAGATGTTTTTC.

This clone is judged medium-sized (0.01 to 0.1%). A single base separates this from a much larger clone, so it may be a read error. The chain couples TRDV2 to TRDJ2, with 9 bases that match TRDD3. The V gene end was trimmed by 2 bases and the J gene end by 2 bases; junction bases not matched to a gene: 2. CDR3 length equals 15 residues. Germline assignment: CDR1 GEAIGNYY and CDR2 EKD. The CDR3 region is CACDILGELTAQLFF. The CDR3 DNA sequence: TGTGCCTGTGACATACTGGGGGAATTGACAGCACAACTCTTCTTT.

This clone qualifies as medium-sized. The rearrangement uses TRDV2 and TRDJ3; 8 bases line up with TRDD3. The J segment lost 0 bases and the V segment lost 3 bases, leaving 6 bases of the junction unmatched. The CDR3 covers 18 residues. CDR1 is GEAIGNYY, CDR2 EKD, per germline. CDR3: CACDGIRPSSWDTRQMFF. The CDR3 bases are TGTGCCTGTGACGGGATACGCCCGAGCTCCTGGGACACCCGACAGATGTTTTTC.

This clone is medium-sized in the sample. The J gene is TRDJ3, the V gene TRDV2; tentative D call: TRDD3 (6 bases). Germline V CDR1 and CDR2: GEAIGNYY, EKD. V gave up 0 bases and J gave up 0 bases, with 11 bases separating them. This CDR3 is 18 amino acids long. CDR3 loop: CACDTVGMSSWDTRQMFF. Here the CDR3 DNA reads TGTGCCTGTGACACCGTGGGGATGAGCTCCTGGGACACCCGACAGATGTTTTTC.

This clone was detected only once. A read error may be the cause here, since a much bigger clone is one base away. The chain joins TRDV2 to TRDJ3; 9 bases map to TRDD3. No J gene is reported in TCRdb; it was inferred here by comparing the DNA with germline. Germline V gene lookup returns CDR1 GEAIGNYY and CDR2 EKD. CDR3 length: 20 amino acids. The CDR3 sequence is CARDTAWGIVSSWDTRQMFF. In nucleotides, the CDR3 is TGTGCCCGTGACACCGCCTGGGGGATCGTTAGCTCCTGGGACACCCGACAGATGTTTTTC.

The table lists this clone with a few counts. Other DNA sequences in the sample encode the same CDR3. The J gene is TRDJ3, the V gene TRDV2, with 9 bases that match TRDD3. The V segment lost 0 bases and the J segment 3 bases; nucleotides outside the gene matches: 2. Germline CDR1 is GEAIGNYY and CDR2 is EKD. The CDR3 totals 17 residues. CDR3 DNA: TGTGCCTGTGACACCGTACTGGGGGACTGGGACACCCGACAGATGTTTTTC. Translation gives CACDTVLGDWDTRQMFF.

The sample holds a few counts of this clone. Additional DNA sequences in this sample encode the identical CDR3. V gene TRDV2 combines with J gene TRDJ3; 10 bases are shared with TRDD3. The CDR3 is 19 amino acids. Germline values: CDR1 GEAIGNYY, CDR2 EKD. Losses at the gene ends were 1 base for V and 2 bases for J; bases not matched to a gene: 7. The CDR3 DNA is TGTGCCTGTGACACTGGGGACTGGGGGATTACCTGGGACACCCGACAGATGTTTTTC. It yields the protein CACDTGDWGITWDTRQMFF.

This clone is labeled as medium-sized. This chain joins TRDV2 and TRDJ3, with unresolved D. V dropped 0 bases and J dropped 3 bases, with 11 bases sitting between them. The germline V gene has CDR1 GEAIGNYY and CDR2 EKD. The CDR3 loop spans 17 amino acids. The CDR3 DNA follows: TGTGCCTGTGACACCGCAGGGAGCAACTGGGACACCCGACAGATGTTTTTC. It codes for CACDTAGSNWDTRQMFF.

By proportion, this clone is medium-sized. The gene calls are TRDV2 and TRDJ3; 9 positions match TRDD3. Germline assignment: CDR1 GEAIGNYY and CDR2 EKD. The CDR3 runs 19 residues. The J segment lost 0 bases and the V segment lost 3 bases, leaving 8 bases of the junction unmatched. The CDR3 here is CACDPTGGPSSWDTRQMFF. The CDR3 region has the DNA TGTGCCTGTGACCCTACTGGGGGACCGAGCTCCTGGGACACCCGACAGATGTTTTTC.